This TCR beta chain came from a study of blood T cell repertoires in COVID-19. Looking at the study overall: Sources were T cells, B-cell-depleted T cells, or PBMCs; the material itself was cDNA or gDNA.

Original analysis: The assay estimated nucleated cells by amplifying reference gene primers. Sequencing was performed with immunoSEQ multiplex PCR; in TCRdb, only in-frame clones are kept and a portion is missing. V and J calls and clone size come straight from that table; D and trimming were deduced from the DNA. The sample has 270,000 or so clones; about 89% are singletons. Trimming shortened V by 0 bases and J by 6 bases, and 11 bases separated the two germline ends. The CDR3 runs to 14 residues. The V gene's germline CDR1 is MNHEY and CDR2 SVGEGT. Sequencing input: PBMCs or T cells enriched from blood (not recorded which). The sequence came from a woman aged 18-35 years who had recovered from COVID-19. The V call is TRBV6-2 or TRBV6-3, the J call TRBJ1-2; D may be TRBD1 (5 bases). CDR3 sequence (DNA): TGTGCCAGCAGTTACTCGGTTCGACAGAATGGCTACACCTTC. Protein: CASSYSVRQNGYTF.